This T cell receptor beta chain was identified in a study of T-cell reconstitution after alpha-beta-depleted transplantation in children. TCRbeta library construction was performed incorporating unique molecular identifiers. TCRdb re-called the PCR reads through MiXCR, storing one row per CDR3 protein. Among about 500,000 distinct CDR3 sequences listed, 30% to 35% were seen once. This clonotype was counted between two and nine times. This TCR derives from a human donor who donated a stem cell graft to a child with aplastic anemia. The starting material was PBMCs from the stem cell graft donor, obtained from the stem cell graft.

The CDR3 sequence is CSATQRGGTDTQYF. Here the CDR3 DNA reads TGCAGTGCCACCCAAAGAGGGGGAACAGATACGCAGTATTTT. V and J are TRBV20-1 and TRBJ2-3, with D perhaps TRBD1 (6 bases). Between the trimmed V and J ends, which lost 6 bases and 3 bases, there was a span of 16 bases. The germline gives CDR1 DFQATT, CDR2 SNEGSKA (reference sequence). CDR3 length: 14 amino acids.